This T cell receptor (beta chain) is drawn from a study of blood T cell repertoires in COVID-19. Overall study context: From the United States, Italy and Spain came samples of acute and convalescent COVID-19.

This CDR3 comprises 18 residues. CDR1 and CDR2 (germline): SGHDN, FVKESK. J lost 2 bases, V lost 0 bases, and 6 bases had no gene match. Methods used by the authors: Estimated nucleated cell counts came from reference gene primer amplification. Some clones are missing from TCRdb's copy, which holds only in-frame ones; the method was immunoSEQ multiplex PCR. V, J and clone size derive from that table, while D and trimming were established from the DNA sequence. The sample includes about 160,000 clones, roughly 86% seen only once; the top ten take 5.5% to 7%. The specimen sequenced was peripheral blood. The V gene is TRBV14, the J gene TRBJ2-3; 12 bases map to TRBD2. This TCR came from a man aged 50-59 years with active or convalescent COVID-19. The CDR3 sequence: CASSQDRLAGAFTDTQYF. The CDR3 coding sequence is TGTGCCAGCAGCCAAGATCGACTAGCGGGAGCGTTCACAGATACGCAGTATTTT.